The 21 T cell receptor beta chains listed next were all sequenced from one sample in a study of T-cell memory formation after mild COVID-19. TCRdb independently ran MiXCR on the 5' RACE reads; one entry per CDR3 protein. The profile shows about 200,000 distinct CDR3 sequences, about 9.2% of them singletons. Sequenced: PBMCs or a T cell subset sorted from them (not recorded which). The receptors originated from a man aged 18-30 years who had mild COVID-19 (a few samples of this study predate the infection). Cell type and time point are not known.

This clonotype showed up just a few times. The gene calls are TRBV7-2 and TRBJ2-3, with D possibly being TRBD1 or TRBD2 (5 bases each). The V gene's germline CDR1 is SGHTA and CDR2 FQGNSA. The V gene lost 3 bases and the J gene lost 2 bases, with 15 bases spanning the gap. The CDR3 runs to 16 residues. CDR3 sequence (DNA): TGTGCCAGCAGCTTGTCCGGGGCTACTTCCACAGATACGCAGTATTTT. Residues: CASSLSGATSTDTQYF.

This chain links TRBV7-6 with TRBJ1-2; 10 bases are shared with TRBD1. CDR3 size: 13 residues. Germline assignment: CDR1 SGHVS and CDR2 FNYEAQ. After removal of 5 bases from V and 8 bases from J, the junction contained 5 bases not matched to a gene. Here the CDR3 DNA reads TGTGCCAGCAGCCCCGGGACAGGGGAAGGCTACACCTTC. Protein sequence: CASSPGTGEGYTF. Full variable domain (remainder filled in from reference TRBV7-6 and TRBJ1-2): GAGVSQSPRYKVTKRGQDVALRCDPISGHVSLYWYRQALGQGPEFLTYFNYEAQQDKSGLPNDRFSAERPEGSISTLTIQRTEQRDSAMYRCASSPGTGEGYTFGSGTRLTVV.

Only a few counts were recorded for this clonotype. The CDR3 protein is CASSLDKAGGSYEQYF. CDR3 coding DNA: TGCGCCAGCAGCTTGGATAAGGCAGGGGGGTCCTACGAGCAGTACTTC. V and J are TRBV5-1 and TRBJ2-7, with a tentative D call TRBD1 (7 bases). Trimming cost V 0 bases and J 1 base, with 14 bases left between them. The germline V gene encodes CDR1 SGHRS and CDR2 YFSETQ. The CDR3 is 16 amino acids.

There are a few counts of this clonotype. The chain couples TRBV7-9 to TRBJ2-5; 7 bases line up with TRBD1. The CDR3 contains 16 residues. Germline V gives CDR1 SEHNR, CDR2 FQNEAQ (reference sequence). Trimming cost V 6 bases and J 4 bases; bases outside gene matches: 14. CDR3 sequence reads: CASRSPQGVGAETQYF. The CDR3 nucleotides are TGTGCCAGCAGATCACCCCAGGGGGTTGGGGCAGAGACCCAGTACTTC.

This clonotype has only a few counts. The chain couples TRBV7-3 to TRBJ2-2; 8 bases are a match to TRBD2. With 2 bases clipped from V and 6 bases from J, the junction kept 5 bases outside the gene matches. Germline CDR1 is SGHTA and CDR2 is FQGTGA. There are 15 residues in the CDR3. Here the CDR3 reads CASSLGAGGPGELFF. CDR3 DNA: TGTGCCAGCAGCTTAGGGGCGGGGGGCCCCGGGGAGCTGTTTTTT.

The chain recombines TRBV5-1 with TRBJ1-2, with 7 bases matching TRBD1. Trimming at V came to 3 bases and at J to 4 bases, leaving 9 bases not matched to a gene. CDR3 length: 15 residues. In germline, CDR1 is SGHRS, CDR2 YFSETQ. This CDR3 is CASSYDREFFYGYTF. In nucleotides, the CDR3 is TGCGCCAGCAGCTACGACAGGGAGTTCTTCTATGGCTACACCTTC.

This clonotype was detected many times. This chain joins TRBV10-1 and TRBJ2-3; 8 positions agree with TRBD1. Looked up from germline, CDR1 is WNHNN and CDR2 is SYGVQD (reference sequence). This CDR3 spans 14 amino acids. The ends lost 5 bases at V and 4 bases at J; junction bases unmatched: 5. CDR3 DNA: TGCGCCAGCAGTCCTAACAGGGGGTCAGATACGCAGTATTTT. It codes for CASSPNRGSDTQYF.

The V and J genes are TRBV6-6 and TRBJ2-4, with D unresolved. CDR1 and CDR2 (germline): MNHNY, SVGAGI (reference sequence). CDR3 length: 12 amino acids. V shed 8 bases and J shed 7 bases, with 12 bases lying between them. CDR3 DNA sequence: TGTGCCAGCGGAGACCTGGCTAACATTCAGTACTTC. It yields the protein CASGDLANIQYF.

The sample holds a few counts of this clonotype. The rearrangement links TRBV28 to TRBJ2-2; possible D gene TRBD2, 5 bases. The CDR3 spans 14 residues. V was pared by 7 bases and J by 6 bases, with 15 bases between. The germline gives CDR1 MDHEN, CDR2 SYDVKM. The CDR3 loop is CASIDGVTPGELFF. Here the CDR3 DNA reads TGTGCCAGCATCGACGGGGTTACACCCGGGGAGCTGTTTTTT.

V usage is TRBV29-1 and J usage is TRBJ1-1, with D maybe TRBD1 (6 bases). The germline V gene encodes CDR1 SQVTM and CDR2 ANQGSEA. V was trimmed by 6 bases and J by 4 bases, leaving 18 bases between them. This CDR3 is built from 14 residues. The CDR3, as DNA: TGCAGCGTGAGAAAACAGGGAGGGAGCACTGAAGCTTTCTTT. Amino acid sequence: CSVRKQGGSTEAFF.

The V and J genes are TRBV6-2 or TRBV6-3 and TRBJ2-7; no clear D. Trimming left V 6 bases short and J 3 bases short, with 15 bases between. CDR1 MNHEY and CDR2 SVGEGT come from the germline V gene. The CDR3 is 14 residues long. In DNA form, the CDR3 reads TGTGCCAGCAGCAATAGCATGCTGTTCTACGAGCAGTACTTC. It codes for CASSNSMLFYEQYF.

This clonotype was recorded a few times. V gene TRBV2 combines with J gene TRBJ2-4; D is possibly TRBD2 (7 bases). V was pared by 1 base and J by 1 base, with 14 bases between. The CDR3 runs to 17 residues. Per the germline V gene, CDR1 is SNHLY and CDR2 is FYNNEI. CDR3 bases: TGTGCCAGCAGTGAAGAGGCTGCGGGGGCGGCCAAAAACATTCAGTACTTC. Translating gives CASSEEAAGAAKNIQYF. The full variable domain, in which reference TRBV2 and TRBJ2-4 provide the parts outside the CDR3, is EPEVTQTPSHQVTQMGQEVILRCVPISNHLYFYWYRQILGQKVEFLVSFYNNEISEKSEIFDDQFSVERPDGSNFTLKIRSTKLEDSAMYFCASSEEAAGAAKNIQYFGAGTRLSVL.

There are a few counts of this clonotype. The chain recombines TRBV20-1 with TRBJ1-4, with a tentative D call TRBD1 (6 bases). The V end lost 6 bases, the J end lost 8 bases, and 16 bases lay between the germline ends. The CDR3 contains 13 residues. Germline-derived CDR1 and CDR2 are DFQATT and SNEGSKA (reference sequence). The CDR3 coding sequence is TGCAGTGCAAACAGGGCGGGAACCGAAAAACTGTTTTTT. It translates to CSANRAGTEKLFF.

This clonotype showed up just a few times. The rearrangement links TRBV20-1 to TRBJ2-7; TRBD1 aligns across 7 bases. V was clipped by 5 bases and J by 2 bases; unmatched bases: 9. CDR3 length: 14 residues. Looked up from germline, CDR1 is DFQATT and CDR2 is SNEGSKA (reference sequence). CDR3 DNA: TGCAGTGCTTCGGACGGGACAGTGACCTACGAGCAGTACGTC. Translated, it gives CSASDGTVTYEQYV.

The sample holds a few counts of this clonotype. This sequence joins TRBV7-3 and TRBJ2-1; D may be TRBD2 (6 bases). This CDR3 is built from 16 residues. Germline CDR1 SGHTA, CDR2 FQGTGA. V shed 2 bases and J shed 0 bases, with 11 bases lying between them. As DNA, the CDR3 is TGTGCCAGCAGCTTAGGCGGGGCATTCTCCTACAATGAGCAGTTCTTC. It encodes CASSLGGAFSYNEQFF.

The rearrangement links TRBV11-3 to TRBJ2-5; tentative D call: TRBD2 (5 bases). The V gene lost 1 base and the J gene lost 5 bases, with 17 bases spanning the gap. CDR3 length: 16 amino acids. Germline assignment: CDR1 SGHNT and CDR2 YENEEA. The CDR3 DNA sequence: TGTGCCAGCAGCTTAGGATCTAACCCATCGGGGGAGACCCAGTACTTC. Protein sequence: CASSLGSNPSGETQYF.

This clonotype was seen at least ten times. The CDR3: CASSSQGIRNGNTIYF. In DNA, the CDR3 is TGCGCCAGCAGCTCCCAGGGTATTCGGAATGGAAACACCATATATTTT. The rearrangement uses TRBV5-1 and TRBJ1-3, with D tentatively TRBD1 (5 bases). The CDR3 length is 16 residues. Trimming removed 3 bases from V and 3 bases from J, with 16 bases in between. Germline V gene sequence: CDR1 SGHRS, CDR2 YFSETQ. Filled out from reference TRBV5-1 and TRBJ1-3, the complete variable domain reads KAGVTQTPRYLIKTRGQQVTLSCSPISGHRSVSWYQQTPGQGLQFLFEYFSETQRNKGNFPGRFSGRQFSNSRSEMNVSTLELGDSALYLCASSSQGIRNGNTIYFGEGSWLTVV.

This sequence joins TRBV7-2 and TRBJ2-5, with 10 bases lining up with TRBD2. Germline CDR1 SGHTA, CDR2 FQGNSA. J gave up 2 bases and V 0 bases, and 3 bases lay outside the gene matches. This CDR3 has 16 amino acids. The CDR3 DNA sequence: TGTGCCAGCAGCTTAGCACTAGCGGGGATTCAAGAGACCCAGTACTTC. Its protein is CASSLALAGIQETQYF. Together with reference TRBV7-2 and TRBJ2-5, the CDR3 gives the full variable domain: GAGVSQSPSNKVTEKGKDVELRCDPISGHTALYWYRQSLGQGLEFLIYFQGNSAPDKSGLPSDRFSAERTGGSVSTLTIQRTQQEDSAVYLCASSLALAGIQETQYFGPGTRLLVL.

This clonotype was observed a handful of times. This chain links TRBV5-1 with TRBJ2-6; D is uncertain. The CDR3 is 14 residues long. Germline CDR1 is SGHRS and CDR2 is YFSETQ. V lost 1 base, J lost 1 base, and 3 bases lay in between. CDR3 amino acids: CASSLWSGANVLTF. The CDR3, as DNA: TGCGCCAGCAGCTTGTGGTCTGGGGCCAACGTCCTGACTTTC.

CDR3 loop: CAWREGAPSTEAFF. In DNA, the CDR3 is TGTGCCTGGAGAGAGGGGGCGCCGAGCACTGAAGCTTTCTTT. The V and J genes are TRBV30 and TRBJ1-1, with 7 bases fitting TRBD1. Trimming cost V 3 bases and J 4 bases; bases outside gene matches: 8. Germline CDR1 reads GTSNPN; CDR2 reads SVGIG (reference sequence). CDR3 length: 14 residues.

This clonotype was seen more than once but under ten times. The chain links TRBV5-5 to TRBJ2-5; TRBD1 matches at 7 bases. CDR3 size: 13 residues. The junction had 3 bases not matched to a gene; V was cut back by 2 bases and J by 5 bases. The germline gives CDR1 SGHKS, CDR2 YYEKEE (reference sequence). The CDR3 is CASSLTGAETQYF. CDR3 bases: TGTGCCAGCAGCTTAACAGGGGCGGAGACCCAGTACTTC.